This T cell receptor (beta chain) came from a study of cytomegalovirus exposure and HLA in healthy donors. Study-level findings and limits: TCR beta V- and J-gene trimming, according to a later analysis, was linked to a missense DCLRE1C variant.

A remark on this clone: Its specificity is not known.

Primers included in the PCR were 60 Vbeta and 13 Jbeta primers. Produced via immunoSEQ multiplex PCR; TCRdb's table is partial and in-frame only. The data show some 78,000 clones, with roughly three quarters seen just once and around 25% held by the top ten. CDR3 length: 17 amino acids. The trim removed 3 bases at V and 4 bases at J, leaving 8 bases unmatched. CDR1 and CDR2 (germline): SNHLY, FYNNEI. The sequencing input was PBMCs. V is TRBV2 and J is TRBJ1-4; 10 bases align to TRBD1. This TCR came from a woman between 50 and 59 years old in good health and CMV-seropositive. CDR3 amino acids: CASSDPGQGTFNEKLFF. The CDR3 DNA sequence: TGTGCCAGCAGTGACCCGGGACAGGGGACCTTTAATGAAAAACTGTTTTTT. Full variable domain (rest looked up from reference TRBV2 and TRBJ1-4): EPEVTQTPSHQVTQMGQEVILRCVPISNHLYFYWYRQILGQKVEFLVSFYNNEISEKSEIFDDQFSVERPDGSNFTLKIRSTKLEDSAMYFCASSDPGQGTFNEKLFFGSGTQLSVL.